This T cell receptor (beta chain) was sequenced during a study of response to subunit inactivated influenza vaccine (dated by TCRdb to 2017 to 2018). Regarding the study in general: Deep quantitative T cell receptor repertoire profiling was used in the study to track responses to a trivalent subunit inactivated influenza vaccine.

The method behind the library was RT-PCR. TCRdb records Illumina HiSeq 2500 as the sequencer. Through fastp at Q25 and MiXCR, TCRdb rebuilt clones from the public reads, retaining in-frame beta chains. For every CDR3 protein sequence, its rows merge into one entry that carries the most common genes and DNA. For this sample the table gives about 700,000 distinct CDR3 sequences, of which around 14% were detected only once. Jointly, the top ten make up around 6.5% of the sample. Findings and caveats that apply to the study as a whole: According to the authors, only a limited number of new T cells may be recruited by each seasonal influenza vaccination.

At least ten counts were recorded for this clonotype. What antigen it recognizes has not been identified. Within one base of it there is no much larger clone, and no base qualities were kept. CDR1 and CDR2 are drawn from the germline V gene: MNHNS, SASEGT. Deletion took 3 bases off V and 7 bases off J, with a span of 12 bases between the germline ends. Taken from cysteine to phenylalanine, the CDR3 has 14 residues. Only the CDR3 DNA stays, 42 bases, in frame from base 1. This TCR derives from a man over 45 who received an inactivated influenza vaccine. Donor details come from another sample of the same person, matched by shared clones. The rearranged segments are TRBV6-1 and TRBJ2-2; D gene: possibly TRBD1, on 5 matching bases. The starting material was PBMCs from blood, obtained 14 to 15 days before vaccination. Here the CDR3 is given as CASSDRAIGGELFF. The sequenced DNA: TGTGCCAGCAGTGACAGGGCCATAGGCGGGGAGCTGTTTTTT.